One sample yielded the 20 T cell receptor beta chains listed below, sequenced in a study of cytomegalovirus exposure and HLA in healthy donors. 60 Vbeta and 13 Jbeta primers were used in PCR. Only in-frame clones appear in the TCRdb table, and some are missing; sequencing was by immunoSEQ multiplex PCR. The data hold approximately 220,000 clones, with around 80% observed a single time. Material: PBMCs. Source of these receptors: a man aged 18 to 29 in good health and CMV-seronegative.

In this sample, this clone turned up once. The chain uses TRBV23-1 and TRBJ1-1; D gene ambiguous. TRBV23-1 is recorded as an ORF, its role being uncertain. Trimming pared 0 bases from V and 1 base from J, leaving 9 bases between. This CDR3 has 15 residues. The CDR3 here is CASSQSRQTNTEAFF. For the CDR3, the DNA is TGCGCCAGCAGTCAATCGCGGCAAACGAACACTGAAGCTTTCTTT.

The rearrangement uses TRBV19 and TRBJ1-2; D is ambiguous. This CDR3 is built from 14 residues. Germline CDR1 reads LNHDA; CDR2 reads SQIVND (reference sequence). Deletions cut 3 bases from V and 3 bases from J, with 11 bases between. CDR3 sequence reads: CASSIQDSDYGYTF. The CDR3 nucleotides are TGTGCCAGTAGTATCCAGGACTCGGACTATGGCTACACCTTC.

The chain recombines TRBV11-2 with TRBJ1-2; D not resolved. The CDR3 sequence is 14 residues long. Trimming cost V 5 bases and J 0 bases, with 10 bases left between them. CDR1 and CDR2 from the germline V gene are SGHAT and FQNNGV. The CDR3 DNA sequence: TGTGCCAGCAGCCTCCGTCAGTCTAACTATGGCTACACCTTC. This translates into CASSLRQSNYGYTF.

The rearrangement uses TRBV28 and TRBJ2-1, with D maybe TRBD2 (6 bases). The CDR3 is 15 amino acids. The V end lost 7 bases, the J end lost 8 bases, and 21 bases lay between the germline ends. The germline CDR1 and CDR2 sequences are MDHEN and SYDVKM. CDR3 in DNA: TGTGCCAGCACTGCGGCTAGCGAGAGCCTTGATGAGCAGTTCTTC. As protein: CASTAASESLDEQFF. Combining the CDR3 with reference TRBV28 and TRBJ2-1 gives the whole variable domain DVKVTQSSRYLVKRTGEKVFLECVQDMDHENMFWYRQDPGLGLRLIYFSYDVKMKEKGDIPEGYSVSREKKERFSLILESASTNQTSMYLCASTAASESLDEQFFGPGTRLTVL.

This chain joins TRBV6-1 and TRBJ2-7, with a possible D match to TRBD1 (6 bases). The germline V gene has CDR1 MNHNS and CDR2 SASEGT. The V end lost 1 base, the J end lost 2 bases, and 15 bases lay between the germline ends. The CDR3 is 16 residues long. Written as DNA, the CDR3 is TGTGCCAGCAGTGAAGGAATAGGGGGTATCCCCTACGAGCAGTACTTC. Translation gives CASSEGIGGIPYEQYF.

The CDR3 region has the DNA TGTGCCAGCCGTCTACTTCCCAACTATGGCTACACCTTC. Amino acids: CASRLLPNYGYTF. V and J are TRBV19 and TRBJ1-2; D is ambiguous. The V end was cut by 9 bases, the J end by 2 bases, with 13 bases between. The CDR3 sequence is 13 residues long. Germline lookup yields CDR1 LNHDA and CDR2 SQIVND (reference sequence).

The chain joins TRBV4-1 to TRBJ2-5; 7 bases match TRBD2. Germline trimming cut 2 bases from V and 0 bases from J; bases unmatched to any gene: 6. The CDR3 extends over 16 amino acids. Germline V CDR1 and CDR2: MGHRA, YSYEKL. The DNA of the CDR3 is TGCGCCAGCAGCCAACCGGGGGGTATTGACCAAGAGACCCAGTACTTC. Protein product: CASSQPGGIDQETQYF.

The chain has TRBV19 and TRBJ2-1; 8 bases agree with TRBD1. This CDR3 contains 18 residues. Looked up from germline, CDR1 is LNHDA and CDR2 is SQIVND (reference sequence). V was clipped by 3 bases and J by 0 bases; unmatched bases: 10. CDR3: CASSIDRGRRSSYNEQFF. CDR3 nucleotides: TGTGCCAGTAGTATCGACAGGGGACGGAGAAGCTCCTACAATGAGCAGTTCTTC.

This clone was observed a few times. The gene calls are TRBV15 and TRBJ2-7; perhaps TRBD2 as D (5 bases). The V end was cut by 6 bases, the J end by 6 bases, with 15 bases between. Germline lookup yields CDR1 LNHNV and CDR2 YYDKDF (reference sequence). This CDR3 has 13 residues. The CDR3 bases are TGTGCCACCAGTTTAGACTCCGAGGGCGAGCAGTACTTC. Protein: CATSLDSEGEQYF.

This clone was seen only once. The chain couples TRBV9 to TRBJ2-7; the D gene is possibly TRBD2 (6 bases). Per germline, CDR1 SGDLS and CDR2 YYNGEE. With 0 bases removed from V and 2 bases from J, the gap between germline ends came to 18 bases. CDR3 length equals 17 residues. The CDR3 DNA is TGTGCCAGCAGCGTAGAGGCGGGACCAACCCTAACCTACGAGCAGTACTTC. Translated: CASSVEAGPTLTYEQYF.

The rearrangement links TRBV19 to TRBJ1-1; D remains ambiguous. Between the trimmed V and J ends, which lost 7 bases and 3 bases, there was a span of 15 bases. This CDR3 is built from 14 residues. Germline V gene lookup returns CDR1 LNHDA and CDR2 SQIVND (reference sequence). CDR3 region: CASTRTPRDTEAFF. The CDR3 nucleotides read TGTGCCAGTACTAGGACTCCTCGGGACACTGAAGCTTTCTTT.

This rearrangement joins TRBV2 to TRBJ2-5; the D is unclear. Germline CDR1 and CDR2: SNHLY and FYNNEI. V was pared by 4 bases and J by 3 bases, with 9 bases between. The CDR3 extends over 13 amino acids. Here the CDR3 DNA reads TGTGCCAGCAGTGTGGGCATGGAAGAGACCCAGTACTTC. Translation gives CASSVGMEETQYF.

This clone came up once. The chain recombines TRBV6-5 with TRBJ2-2; the D gene is possibly TRBD1 (6 bases). Looked up from germline, CDR1 is MNHEY and CDR2 is SVGAGI. Trimming shortened V by 0 bases and J by 7 bases, and 15 bases separated the two germline ends. This CDR3 region has 16 residues. The CDR3, as DNA: TGTGCCAGCAGTTACTCTGTTCAGGGGCAAGGCGGGGAGCTGTTTTTT. This translates into CASSYSVQGQGGELFF.

CDR3 sequence: CARSHGQGGPYYYEQYF. Here the CDR3 DNA reads TGTGCCAGAAGTCACGGACAGGGGGGCCCCTATTACTACGAGCAGTACTTC. This chain connects TRBV5-3 to TRBJ2-7, with 10 bases aligning to TRBD1. TRBV5-3 is an open reading frame whose function is uncertain. The J segment lost 3 bases and the V segment lost 5 bases, leaving 14 bases of the junction unmatched. The CDR3 covers 17 residues.

The chain is built from TRBV2 and TRBJ2-3; 7 nucleotides match TRBD2. The CDR3 runs to 14 residues. V was clipped by 8 bases and J by 5 bases; unmatched bases: 10. The V gene's germline CDR1 is SNHLY and CDR2 FYNNEI. In nucleotides, the CDR3 is TGTGCCAGCCTCGGCGGGAGTATTAAAGATACGCAGTATTTT. Amino acid sequence: CASLGGSIKDTQYF.

The rearrangement uses TRBV11-1 and TRBJ2-3, with D perhaps TRBD2 (6 bases). The V and J ends lost 7 bases and 3 bases respectively, with 20 bases between them. The CDR3 sequence is 16 residues long. Germline V CDR1 and CDR2: SGHAT, FQDESV (reference sequence). The CDR3, as DNA: TGTGCCAGCAAGTATTTGACGGGAGAGTCGACAGATACGCAGTATTTT. Encoded protein: CASKYLTGESTDTQYF.

The CDR3 region is CASTRDRFYEQYF. The CDR3 nucleotides read TGTGCCAGCACAAGGGACAGATTTTACGAGCAGTACTTC. The chain recombines TRBV2 with TRBJ2-5; TRBD1 agrees at 7 bases. The J call may be incorrect, as the DNA end agrees better with TRBJ2-7. CDR3 length: 13 amino acids. CDR1 SNHLY and CDR2 FYNNEI come from the germline V gene.

The V call is TRBV7-9, the J call TRBJ2-1, with TRBD2 matching 7 bases. V shed 2 bases and J 0 bases; nucleotides not matched to a gene: 7. This CDR3 is 17 amino acids long. Germline V gene lookup returns CDR1 SEHNR and CDR2 FQNEAQ (reference sequence). The CDR3 reads CASSLPAGVSSYNEQFF. CDR3 bases: TGTGCCAGCAGCTTACCGGCGGGAGTGTCCTCCTACAATGAGCAGTTCTTC.

The CDR3 spells CASSATGTGGTQYF. Written as DNA, the CDR3 is TGCGCCAGCAGTGCTACCGGGACAGGGGGTACCCAGTACTTC. The rearrangement joins TRBV10-1 to TRBJ2-5; 11 bases are a match to TRBD1. This CDR3 region has 14 residues. Germline-derived CDR1 and CDR2 are WNHNN and SYGVQD (reference sequence). V shed 4 bases, J shed 8 bases, and the junction held 6 bases outside the gene matches.

This rearrangement joins TRBV2 to TRBJ2-3; 8 bases map to TRBD1. Germline trimming cut 7 bases from V and 4 bases from J; bases unmatched to any gene: 7. The germline V gene encodes CDR1 SNHLY and CDR2 FYNNEI. The CDR3 totals 14 residues. CDR3 loop: CASKTGEVADTQYF. CDR3 DNA: TGTGCCAGCAAGACAGGGGAGGTAGCAGATACGCAGTATTTT.